There are a few counts of the clone carrying this T cell receptor beta chain. Germline lookup yields CDR1 MNHEY and CDR2 SVGAGI. This CDR3 is built from 14 residues. Unmatched junction bases numbered 7, after V lost 7 bases and J lost 4 bases. Assay used: immunoSEQ multiplex PCR; TCRdb lists only in-frame clones, some missing. The sample shows about 180,000 clones, approximately 80% of them seen only once. The sample is drawn from a study of blood T cell repertoires in COVID-19. The wider study: Material from acute and convalescent COVID-19 was sourced from the United States, Italy and Spain.

The receptor comes from a woman aged 40 to 50 with COVID-19, enrolled during active disease. The J gene is TRBJ1-3, the V gene TRBV6-5, with 7 nucleotides matching TRBD1. The source material was peripheral blood. CDR3: CASKNRGGGNTIYF. The CDR3, as DNA: TGTGCCAGCAAAAACAGGGGAGGAGGAAACACCATATATTTT.